Listed below are T cell receptor beta chains from one sample, sequenced in a study of beta chain features in type 1 diabetes. TCRdb keeps only in-frame clones here, not all; method: immunoSEQ multiplex PCR. The sample holds about 620,000 clones, roughly 16% seen once. The specimen was naive CD4+ T cells from blood. The receptors were gathered from a man aged 18 to 30 in good health. The CDR3 runs from the conserved cysteine through the conserved F or W. D genes are given only for firm matches. For some rows the clone size is stated as once, few or many, or as a class when expanded; others skip it.

abundance	d_gene	j_gene	v_gene	CDR3nt	CDR3aa
few	-	TRBJ2-7	TRBV6-6	TGTGCCTCCCGGTGGCAGGAGATTACCTACGAGCAGTACTTC	CASRWQEITYEQYF
-	-	TRBJ2-3	TRBV4-3	TGCGCCAGCAGCCAAGATTTATCAGATACGCAGTATTTT	CASSQDLSDTQYF
-	TRBD2	TRBJ2-7	TRBV10-3	TGTGCCATCAGTGAGTCGTTGGGACTAGGGACGGGCGAGCAGTACTTC	CAISESLGLGTGEQYF
-	-	TRBJ1-1	TRBV14	TGTGCCAGCAGCCAAGTATTTTCCGGAGGGGCTTTCTTT	CASSQVFSGGAFF
-	-	TRBJ1-1	TRBV23-1	TGCGCCAGCAGTCAATCAGAGAGGAACACTGAAGCTTTCTTT	CASSQSERNTEAFF
-	TRBD1	TRBJ2-1	TRBV18	TGTGCCAGCTCACAGGACAGGGTTGGCTACAATGAGCAGTTCTTC	CASSQDRVGYNEQFF
-	TRBD2	TRBJ2-5	TRBV19	TGTGCCAGTATGGGACTAGCGGGAGGAAGGACCCAGTACTTC	CASMGLAGGRTQYF
few	TRBD1	TRBJ2-7	TRBV29-1	TGCAGCGTTGGGTCCCGGACAGGGTACTACGAGCAGTACTTC	CSVGSRTGYYEQYF
few	-	TRBJ2-2	TRBV7-3	TGTGCCAGCAGCCCAACACTGGGCGGCGGGGAGCTGTTTTTT	CASSPTLGGGELFF
few	-	TRBJ2-1	TRBV19	TGTGCCAGTAGACAGGTGGCCGGCAATGAGCAGTTCTTC	CASRQVAGNEQFF
-	-	TRBJ1-2	TRBV7-9	TGTGCCAGCAGCTTCGGGGAAAACTATGGCTACACCTTC	CASSFGENYGYTF
few	TRBD1	TRBJ2-2	TRBV11-3	TGTGCCAGCAGCTCCGGGACAGCGAACACCGGGGAGCTGTTTTTT	CASSSGTANTGELFF
few	TRBD2	TRBJ2-7	TRBV5-4	TGTGCCAGCAGCCCCCCCAGCGGGAGGGCCTCCTTCGAGCAGTACTTC	CASSPPSGRASFEQYF
-	-	TRBJ1-1	TRBV7-3	TGTGCCAGCAGCTTAGACGGGGGGCTGGTGAACACTGAAGCTTTCTTT	CASSLDGGLVNTEAFF
-	TRBD2	TRBJ2-5	TRBV7-9	TGTGCCAGCAGCTCATACGGGACTAGCGGACTCCAAGAGACCCAGTACTTC	CASSSYGTSGLQETQYF